Below are 3 T cell receptor beta chains sequenced from a single sample in a study of cytomegalovirus exposure and HLA in healthy donors. The primer mix had 60 Vbeta and 13 Jbeta primers. Sequenced by immunoSEQ multiplex PCR; TCRdb stores in-frame clones only, minus some. The sample holds about 140,000 clones, just under 85% seen once. Sample: PBMCs. The source is a woman in her sixties in good health and CMV-seropositive.

CDR3 coding DNA: TGTGCCATCAGTACGGAGAGAACTGAAGCTTTCTTT. Translating it yields CAISTERTEAFF. This chain connects TRBV10-3 to TRBJ1-1; D is undetermined. The V gene's germline CDR1 is ENHRY and CDR2 SYGVKD. The CDR3 runs 12 residues. The germline V and J ends were trimmed by 5 bases and 5 bases, with 9 bases remaining between them.

The V call is TRBV18, the J call TRBJ2-7; TRBD2 agrees at 9 bases. Unmatched junction bases numbered 10, after V lost 3 bases and J lost 4 bases. The V gene's germline CDR1 is KGHSH and CDR2 LQKENI. The CDR3 covers 16 residues. The CDR3 region has the DNA TGTGCCAGCTCACCCCCGGGAGCTAGCGGGACGTACGAGCAGTACTTC. It translates to CASSPPGASGTYEQYF.

This CDR3 reads CASSAGLAGVADEQFF. CDR3 nucleotides: TGTGCCAGCAGTGCGGGACTAGCGGGAGTCGCAGATGAGCAGTTCTTC. The chain couples TRBV2 to TRBJ2-1, with 14 bases matching TRBD2. Unmatched junction bases numbered 7, after V lost 4 bases and J lost 8 bases. This CDR3 is built from 16 residues. CDR1 is SNHLY, CDR2 FYNNEI, per germline.